This is a list of T cell receptor beta chains from one sample in a study of T-cell memory formation after mild COVID-19. TCRdb passed the 5' RACE reads through MiXCR, listing each CDR3 protein once. In the table there are 470,000 or so distinct CDR3 sequences, around 20% of which are singletons. Sequencing used PBMCs or a T cell subset sorted from them (not recorded which). All receptors come from an adult woman who had mild COVID-19 (a few samples of this study predate the infection). Cell type and time point are not known. Both conserved end residues are part of each CDR3. A D gene is named only where the DNA matches it firmly. Clone size appears in some rows only: once, few, many, or a class for an expanded clone.

j_call v_call cdr3_length clone_size d_call cdr3_aa cdr3_nt
TRBJ2-5 TRBV6-6 14 NA NA CASSYSTADLRPYF TGTGCCAGCAGTTACTCGACGGCAGACCTACGACCGTACTTC
TRBJ1-6 TRBV7-8 13 NA NA CASSTRVDSPLHF TGTGCCAGCAGCACGAGGGTGGATTCACCCCTCCACTTT
TRBJ2-1 TRBV5-5 12 few NA CASSQLGNEQFF TGTGCCAGCAGCCAACTTGGCAATGAGCAGTTCTTC
TRBJ2-5 TRBV29-1 14 NA TRBD1 CSVRTGGTEETQYF TGCAGCGTCAGGACAGGGGGGACAGAAGAGACCCAGTACTTC
TRBJ1-1 TRBV6-5 14 few NA CASSSQRRGTEAFF TGTGCCAGCAGTTCGCAGCGGAGAGGAACTGAAGCTTTCTTT
TRBJ1-2 TRBV6-1 15 few NA CASSDNPGLGYGYTF TGTGCCAGCAGTGATAATCCGGGACTCGGCTATGGCTACACCTTC
TRBJ1-3 TRBV7-3 14 NA NA CASSPSGPGNTIYF TGTGCCAGCAGCCCCTCGGGGCCTGGAAACACCATATATTTT
TRBJ2-1 TRBV5-1 14 NA NA CASTHESSYNEQFF TGCGCCAGCACCCATGAGAGCTCCTACAATGAGCAGTTCTTC
TRBJ2-7 TRBV29-1 12 NA TRBD2 CSVKSGGYEQYF TGCAGCGTTAAGTCCGGGGGGTACGAGCAGTACTTC
TRBJ2-2 TRBV5-4 18 NA TRBD2 CASSFDASGRENTGELFF TGTGCCAGCAGCTTTGATGCTAGCGGGAGGGAAAACACCGGGGAGCTGTTTTTT
TRBJ2-1 TRBV7-8 19 many TRBD2 CASSLIASGTTLSYNEQFF TGTGCCAGCAGCTTAATTGCTTCCGGGACTACCCTTTCCTACAATGAGCAGTTCTTC
TRBJ1-5 TRBV12-3/TRBV12-4 18 NA TRBD1 CASSFSLRDSDFNQPQHF TGTGCCAGCAGTTTTTCTCTAAGGGACAGCGACTTCAATCAGCCCCAGCATTTT
TRBJ2-7 TRBV7-9 14 NA TRBD1 CASSFGQGQYEQYF TGTGCCAGCAGCTTTGGACAGGGGCAGTACGAGCAGTACTTC
TRBJ2-3 TRBV7-9 12 few NA CASSGLADTQYF TGTGCCAGCAGCGGCCTTGCAGATACGCAGTATTTT
TRBJ2-1 TRBV27 15 NA NA CASSLATWSGYEQFF TGTGCCAGCAGTTTGGCAACCTGGAGCGGGTATGAGCAGTTCTTC
TRBJ2-1 TRBV4-1 16 few TRBD1 CASGTVGSRVTNEQFF TGCGCCAGTGGGACAGTGGGGAGTAGGGTTACCAATGAGCAGTTCTTC
TRBJ2-1 TRBV10-3 15 NA TRBD2 CAISEGLAGYNEQFF TGTGCCATCAGTGAGGGGCTAGCGGGATACAATGAGCAGTTCTTC
TRBJ1-2 TRBV4-3 14 NA TRBD1 CASSQDDRVGGYTF TGCGCCAGCAGCCAAGATGACAGGGTGGGTGGCTACACCTTC
TRBJ2-3 TRBV29-1 16 NA TRBD2 CSVDHQRGEGTDTQYF TGCAGCGTTGATCATCAGCGGGGTGAGGGGACAGATACGCAGTATTTT
TRBJ2-7 TRBV9 13 NA NA CASSVLATGEQYF TGTGCCAGCAGCGTACTAGCGACTGGTGAGCAGTACTTC
TRBJ1-1 TRBV7-9 13 NA NA CASSLVSTLEAFF TGTGCCAGCAGCTTAGTCTCCACACTTGAAGCTTTCTTT
TRBJ2-1 TRBV24-1 13 NA TRBD2 CATSGTSFNEQFF TGTGCCACCAGTGGGACTAGCTTCAATGAGCAGTTCTTC
TRBJ1-6 TRBV21-1 16 NA NA CASSKEWDGGDSPLHF TGTGCCAGCAGCAAAGAATGGGACGGGGGGGATTCACCCCTCCACTTT
TRBJ2-7 TRBV3-1 14 few TRBD2 CASSRTSGGGEQYF TGTGCCAGCAGTCGGACTAGCGGGGGAGGTGAGCAGTACTTC
TRBJ2-1 TRBV7-2 16 NA TRBD2 CASSLVSSGGYNEQFF TGTGCCAGCAGCTTAGTTTCTAGCGGGGGGTACAATGAGCAGTTCTTC
TRBJ2-2 TRBV18 13 NA NA CASSPMRTGELFF TGTGCCAGCTCACCAATGAGGACCGGGGAGCTGTTTTTT
TRBJ2-1 TRBV5-1 15 few TRBD1 CASSLRDSRTNEQFF TGCGCCAGCAGCCTCCGGGACAGCAGGACCAATGAGCAGTTCTTC
TRBJ2-4 TRBV20-1 16 few TRBD1 CSASDPGQGAKNIQYF TGCAGTGCTAGTGACCCGGGACAGGGAGCCAAAAACATTCAGTACTTC
TRBJ2-7 TRBV15 17 many TRBD2 CATSRDGSGRWPYEQYF TGTGCCACCAGCAGAGATGGAAGCGGGAGATGGCCCTACGAGCAGTACTTC
TRBJ2-3 TRBV19 13 once NA CARLGGLTDTQYF TGTGCCAGACTCGGTGGACTCACAGATACGCAGTATTTT
TRBJ2-1 TRBV7-3 19 few TRBD2 CASSPQTGLAGGGFNEQFF TGTGCCAGCAGCCCACAAACCGGACTAGCGGGAGGTGGTTTCAATGAGCAGTTCTTC
TRBJ2-2 TRBV12-3/TRBV12-4 16 few TRBD2 CASSRRTSPETGELFF TGTGCCAGCAGCCGCCGGACTAGCCCCGAGACCGGGGAGCTGTTTTTT
TRBJ2-2 TRBV11-2 19 few TRBD2 CASSLDGLAGKPNTGELFF TGTGCCAGCAGCTTAGACGGACTAGCGGGAAAGCCGAACACCGGGGAGCTGTTTTTT
TRBJ2-7 TRBV27 14 few TRBD2 CASSWSLAGYEQYF TGTGCCAGCAGTTGGAGCCTAGCGGGCTACGAGCAGTACTTC
TRBJ2-1 TRBV12-3/TRBV12-4 14 NA NA CASIAGTPYNEQFF TGTGCCAGCATCGCCGGGACACCCTACAATGAGCAGTTCTTC
TRBJ1-2 TRBV6-2/TRBV6-3 14 NA NA CASSNPGANYGYTF TGTGCCAGCAGTAATCCCGGGGCAAACTATGGCTACACCTTC
TRBJ2-3 TRBV5-1 15 NA NA CASSAKRNPTDTQYF TGCGCCAGCAGCGCTAAGCGGAACCCCACAGATACGCAGTATTTT
TRBJ1-1 TRBV5-6 14 few NA CASSFPQLNTEAFF TGTGCCAGCAGCTTTCCCCAGCTAAACACTGAAGCTTTCTTT
TRBJ2-3 TRBV4-1 21 NA TRBD2 CASSPNFFSGGDRLSTDTQYF TGCGCCAGCAGCCCCAACTTCTTCAGCGGGGGGGACCGTTTAAGCACAGATACGCAGTATTTT
TRBJ2-7 TRBV11-2 15 few NA CASSLSVHRVDEQYF TGTGCCAGCAGCCTCAGCGTCCACAGGGTTGACGAGCAGTACTTC
TRBJ2-2 TRBV15 15 few NA CATSTGGRNTGELFF TGTGCCACCAGCACGGGGGGCCGGAACACCGGGGAGCTGTTTTTT
TRBJ2-3 TRBV28 16 NA TRBD2 CASSVHQRGGRDTQYF TGTGCCAGCAGTGTGCATCAGCGGGGGGGAAGAGATACGCAGTATTTT
TRBJ1-2 TRBV12-3/TRBV12-4 13 NA NA CASSFDPNYGYTF TGTGCCAGCAGTTTTGATCCGAACTATGGCTACACCTTC
TRBJ1-1 TRBV14 13 NA NA CASSQDYYTEAFF TGTGCCAGCAGCCAAGATTATTACACTGAAGCTTTCTTT
TRBJ1-1 TRBV11-3 11 few NA CASSLRSEAFF TGTGCCAGCAGCTTAAGGAGCGAAGCTTTCTTT
TRBJ2-3 TRBV4-1 13 NA NA CASSRSSADTQYF TGCGCCAGCAGCCGCAGTTCGGCAGATACGCAGTATTTT
TRBJ1-1 TRBV19 15 NA NA CASSMQAGRGTEAFF TGTGCCAGTAGTATGCAGGCAGGGAGGGGCACTGAAGCTTTCTTT
TRBJ1-2 TRBV12-3/TRBV12-4 14 NA NA CASSLLFGPVDYTF TGTGCCAGCAGTCTGCTTTTTGGGCCCGTTGATTACACCTTC
TRBJ2-1 TRBV9 15 NA NA CASSVDTGANNEQFF TGTGCCAGCAGCGTAGATACGGGTGCAAACAATGAGCAGTTCTTC
TRBJ1-5 TRBV12-3/TRBV12-4 13 few NA CASSPFMYQPQHF TGTGCCAGCAGTCCCTTTATGTACCAGCCCCAGCATTTT
TRBJ2-3 TRBV4-1 14 NA TRBD2 CASSRGLAPDTQYF TGCGCCAGCAGCCGGGGACTAGCACCAGATACGCAGTATTTT
TRBJ1-2 TRBV5-5 14 NA TRBD1 CASSLGRGLGGYTF TGTGCCAGCAGCTTGGGCAGGGGGCTGGGGGGCTACACCTTC
TRBJ1-1 TRBV5-1 14 NA NA CASSLDTMNTEAFF TGCGCCAGCAGCTTGGACACCATGAACACTGAAGCTTTCTTT
TRBJ2-2 TRBV20-1 14 few TRBD1 CSASQGAFTGELFF TGCAGTGCTAGTCAGGGGGCTTTCACCGGGGAGCTGTTTTTT
TRBJ2-5 TRBV11-2 17 few TRBD1 CASSYRRDRGRGETQYF TGTGCCAGCAGCTATCGCCGGGACAGGGGCCGCGGAGAGACCCAGTACTTC
TRBJ2-3 TRBV12-3/TRBV12-4 14 few TRBD2 CASVTSGSFDTQYF TGTGCCAGCGTTACTAGCGGGAGTTTTGATACGCAGTATTTT
TRBJ2-7 TRBV5-4 13 NA TRBD1 CASSDRVTYEQYF TGTGCCAGCAGCGACAGGGTCACCTACGAGCAGTACTTC
TRBJ1-1 TRBV4-1 13 NA NA CASSQFLGTEAFF TGCGCCAGCAGCCAATTCTTGGGCACTGAAGCTTTCTTT